The 8 T cell receptor beta chains given below trace back to one sample, sequenced in a study of CD4+ T cells in melanoma. Sequencing used immunoSEQ multiplex PCR; TCRdb keeps in-frame clones, though not all of them. Here the sample spans some 15,000 clones, approximately 63% being singletons. The sample taken for sequencing was cells from a culture (not recorded whether cultured in vitro). These receptors came from a human donor with melanoma.

This clone has only a few counts. The genes are TRBV6-6 and TRBJ2-7; no clear D gene. This CDR3 is 15 amino acids long. V was clipped by 5 bases and J by 0 bases, with 14 bases between them. Germline values: CDR1 MNHNY, CDR2 SVGAGI (reference sequence). The CDR3 sequence: CASSRDRVLSYEQYF. CDR3 DNA sequence: TGTGCCAGCAGTCGCGACCGAGTACTCTCCTACGAGCAGTACTTC.

This clone appeared once. CDR3 sequence reads: CASSKGLAETQETQYF. CDR3 nucleotide sequence: TGTGCCAGCAGCAAGGGACTAGCGGAGACGCAAGAGACCCAGTACTTC. The gene calls are TRBV21-1 and TRBJ2-5; TRBD2, as called in the table, went unchecked against the DNA. TRBV21-1 is annotated as a pseudogene. The CDR3 length is 16 residues.

This chain uses TRBV5-1 with TRBJ2-3; 14 bases are shared with TRBD2. CDR1 SGHRS and CDR2 YFSETQ come from the germline V gene. The length of the CDR3 is 17 residues. V shed 3 bases and J 1 base; nucleotides not matched to a gene: 4. The CDR3 region has the DNA TGCGCCAGCAGCTCGACTAGCGGGGGGGCCGGCACAGATACGCAGTATTTT. Its protein product is CASSSTSGGAGTDTQYF. The full variable domain, in which reference TRBV5-1 and TRBJ2-3 provide the parts outside the CDR3, is KAGVTQTPRYLIKTRGQQVTLSCSPISGHRSVSWYQQTPGQGLQFLFEYFSETQRNKGNFPGRFSGRQFSNSRSEMNVSTLELGDSALYLCASSSTSGGAGTDTQYFGPGTRLTVL.

This chain links TRBV10-3 with TRBJ1-4, with no clear D. The CDR3 loop spans 13 amino acids. V lost 6 bases and J lost 0, with 5 bases in between. Germline V gene lookup returns CDR1 ENHRY and CDR2 SYGVKD. The CDR3 here is CAIRGSTNEKLFF. The CDR3 bases are TGTGCCATCAGAGGTTCAACTAATGAAAAACTGTTTTTT.

J is TRBJ1-2 and V is TRBV18; TRBD1 might be the D (5 bases). The CDR3 contains 14 residues. V dropped 3 bases and J dropped 0 bases, with 8 bases sitting between them. Looked up from germline, CDR1 is KGHSH and CDR2 is LQKENI. CDR3 sequence: CASSPDRANYGYTF. DNA of the CDR3: TGTGCCAGCTCACCTGACAGAGCTAACTATGGCTACACCTTC.

This clone appeared a single time. For the CDR3, the DNA is TGTGCTAGTGGTCAACAGGGATTGGATTCACCCCTCCACTTT. As protein: CASGQQGLDSPLHF. The rearrangement links TRBV12-5 to TRBJ1-6; D possibly corresponds to TRBD1 (6 bases). CDR1 is LGHNT, CDR2 FRNRAP, per germline. V was trimmed by 5 bases and J by 8 bases, leaving 13 bases between them. The CDR3 is 14 amino acids.

The CDR3 coding sequence is TGTGCCATCAGTGGTTCTTGGGGCCCTTACTACGAGCAGTACTTC. Its protein is CAISGSWGPYYEQYF. The V and J genes are TRBV10-3 and TRBJ2-7; tentative D call: TRBD1 (5 bases). The germline gives CDR1 ENHRY, CDR2 SYGVKD. Trimming cost V 4 bases and J 3 bases, with 16 bases left between them. This CDR3 is 15 amino acids long.

This chain joins TRBV7-9 and TRBJ2-5; tentatively, D is TRBD2 (6 bases). The CDR3 loop spans 14 amino acids. Trimming took 4 bases from V and 4 from J, leaving 13 bases between them. From germline, CDR1 is SEHNR and CDR2 FQNEAQ (reference sequence). For the CDR3, the DNA is TGTGCCAGCAGCTGGGGGACTGGAACAGAGACCCAGTACTTC. Translated: CASSWGTGTETQYF.